The 32 T cell receptor beta chains given below trace back to one sample, sequenced in a study of blood T cells in healthy people across ages (dated by TCRdb to the mid-2010s). The protocol used for the library was 5' RACE. TCRdb lists the instrument as Illumina HiSeq 2500. A second roughly 6 to 11 cycle PCR used a sample-barcoded 5' primer and a J-beta primer mix. TCRdb trimmed public reads at Q25 via fastp, called clones via MiXCR and kept in-frame beta chains. Records with the same CDR3 protein are collapsed into one entry carrying the most frequent genes and DNA. The sample table shows about 680,000 distinct CDR3 sequences, and over 45% are seen once. Clones ranked in the top ten supply 30% to 40% of the sample. Sequenced material: blood. These receptors originate from a woman in her sixties in good health.

The V call is TRBV5-1, the J call TRBJ1-6, with 8 bases aligning to TRBD1. The germline gives CDR1 SGHRS, CDR2 YFSETQ. CDR3 size: 16 residues. Trimming at V came to 1 base and at J to 6 bases, leaving 6 bases not matched to a gene. CDR3 coding DNA: TGCGCCAGCAGCTTGCCCTGGACAGGGCCTAATTCACCCCTCCACTTT. Translation gives CASSLPWTGPNSPLHF. Full variable domain (outside the CDR3, taken from reference TRBV5-1 and TRBJ1-6): KAGVTQTPRYLIKTRGQQVTLSCSPISGHRSVSWYQQTPGQGLQFLFEYFSETQRNKGNFPGRFSGRQFSNSRSEMNVSTLELGDSALYLCASSLPWTGPNSPLHFGNGTRLTVT.

This clonotype was recorded a few times. This rearrangement joins TRBV28 to TRBJ1-2; 7 bases are a match to TRBD1. This CDR3 comprises 14 residues. V lost 5 bases to trimming and J lost 8 bases; unmatched junction nucleotides: 11. The germline CDR1 and CDR2 sequences are MDHEN and SYDVKM. The CDR3 sequence is CASSTGAAGRGYTF. CDR3 in DNA: TGTGCCAGCAGTACAGGGGCGGCTGGGAGGGGCTACACCTTC.

The chain is built from TRBV14 and TRBJ2-1; D is undetermined. Per germline, CDR1 SGHDN and CDR2 FVKESK. V lost 1 base and J lost 4, with 11 bases in between. The CDR3 spans 15 residues. CDR3 bases: TGTGCCAGCAGCCAAGGAGCTCAGGTTTACAATGAGCAGTTCTTC. It is translated as CASSQGAQVYNEQFF.

Of note for this clonotype: Since a much larger clone is just one base distant, this may be a read error. The V call is TRBV4-3, the J call TRBJ2-1, with TRBD1 matching over 7 bases. The V gene end was trimmed by 4 bases and the J gene end by 6 bases; junction bases not matched to a gene: 9. Germline loops: CDR1 LGHNA, CDR2 YSLEER. The CDR3 runs to 15 residues. The CDR3 bases are TGCGCCAGCAGCCCGCAGAGTGACAGGGCCAATGAGCAGTTCTTC. Amino acids: CASSPQSDRANEQFF.

The chain combines TRBV6-5 with TRBJ2-4; 12 nucleotides agree with TRBD1. The better agreement between TRBJ2-7 and the DNA end casts doubt on the J call. Germline assignment: CDR1 MNHEY and CDR2 SVGAGI. The CDR3 length is 16 residues. The CDR3 nucleotides are TGTGCCAGCAGTTACGGGACAGGGGGCAATCGTGGCGAGCAGTACTTC. Translated, it gives CASSYGTGGNRGEQYF.

This clonotype was observed a few times. The chain recombines TRBV10-3 with TRBJ2-3, with a possible D match to TRBD1 (5 bases). V dropped 10 bases and J dropped 5 bases, with 10 bases sitting between them. The germline V gene encodes CDR1 ENHRY and CDR2 SYGVKD. The length of the CDR3 is 11 residues. The CDR3, as DNA: TGTGCCACTGGACAAAAAGATACGCAGTATTTT. The encoded protein is CATGQKDTQYF.

This rearrangement joins TRBV12-3 or TRBV12-4 to TRBJ1-1, with D possibly matching TRBD1 (6 bases). Trimming pared 3 bases from V and 5 bases from J, leaving 13 bases between. The CDR3 has 14 amino acids. CDR3 region: CASSLMGGRTEAFF. The CDR3 nucleotides read TGTGCCAGCAGTTTGATGGGGGGCCGGACTGAAGCTTTCTTT.

The chain combines TRBV28 with TRBJ2-1, with 7 bases that match TRBD2. The ends lost 5 bases at V and 7 bases at J; junction bases unmatched: 8. Germline CDR1 reads MDHEN; CDR2 reads SYDVKM. There are 14 residues in the CDR3. The DNA of the CDR3 is TGTGCCAGCAGTCCTAGGACTAGACCAAATGAGCAGTTCTTC. Translation gives CASSPRTRPNEQFF.

The gene calls are TRBV2 and TRBJ2-6; 10 nucleotides agree with TRBD1. This CDR3 is 17 amino acids long. J was trimmed by 0 bases and V by 5 bases; bases with no gene match: 4. Germline V gene data show CDR1 as SNHLY and CDR2 as FYNNEI. The CDR3 DNA follows: TGTGCCAGCAGTTCCGGGACAGGGGACTCTGGGGCCAACGTCCTGACTTTC. It yields the protein CASSSGTGDSGANVLTF.

This clonotype was counted only a few times. The genes are TRBV6-6 and TRBJ1-2; D is possibly TRBD1 (5 bases). Germline V gene sequence: CDR1 MNHNY, CDR2 SVGAGI (reference sequence). V shed 0 bases and J shed 4 bases, with 18 bases lying between them. The CDR3 has 17 residues. As DNA, the CDR3 is TGTGCCAGCAGTTACTCGGGCACTGGGGGGAATCCCTATGGCTACACCTTC. It yields the protein CASSYSGTGGNPYGYTF.

This clonotype was counted a single time. A junction end diverges from the germline sequence, so it may reflect a read error. This chain connects TRBV7-3 to TRBJ2-6; 9 bases fit TRBD2. The CDR3 has 18 amino acids. Germline V gene lookup returns CDR1 SGHTA and CDR2 FQGTGA. Written as DNA, the CDR3 is TGTGCCAGCAGCTTAAGAGCGGGAGGCCGCCCTGGGGCCAACATCCTGACTTTC. It specifies CASSLRAGGRPGANILTF.

The rearrangement links TRBV6-2 or TRBV6-3 to TRBJ2-3; TRBD2 matches at 7 bases. Per the germline V gene, CDR1 is MNHEY and CDR2 is SVGEGT. Trimming cost V 2 bases and J 5 bases; bases outside gene matches: 4. The CDR3 extends over 14 amino acids. This CDR3 reads CASSYLAEGDTQYF. CDR3 nucleotide sequence: TGTGCCAGCAGTTACCTAGCGGAGGGAGATACGCAGTATTTT.

In DNA, the CDR3 is TGCGCCAGCAGCTTGATACCGGGTCAGCCCCAGCATTTT. Protein sequence: CASSLIPGQPQHF. The chain is built from TRBV5-1 and TRBJ1-5; D gene unclear. Germline assignment: CDR1 SGHRS and CDR2 YFSETQ. The CDR3 contains 13 residues. V was cut by 1 base and J by 6 bases, with 8 bases left in between.

The CDR3 sequence: CATRRQGFTEAFF. The CDR3 bases are TGTGCCACCAGACGACAGGGATTCACTGAAGCTTTCTTT. This chain joins TRBV24-1 and TRBJ1-1; 7 bases map to TRBD1. CDR1 and CDR2 from the germline V gene are KGHDR and SFDVKD. V shed 7 bases, J shed 4 bases, and the junction held 5 bases outside the gene matches. The CDR3 totals 13 residues.

This chain joins TRBV10-3 and TRBJ2-7, with 13 bases identical to TRBD2. The tail of the sequence fits TRBJ2-5 better, so the J call may be wrong. The germline V gene encodes CDR1 ENHRY and CDR2 SYGVKD. The CDR3 sequence is 18 residues long. The CDR3 loop is CAISESPGLAGDQETQYF. CDR3 nucleotide sequence: TGTGCCATCAGTGAGTCCCCCGGACTAGCGGGAGATCAAGAGACCCAGTACTTC.

This clonotype was observed many times. The J gene is TRBJ2-1, the V gene TRBV10-3; 7 bases line up with TRBD2. Germline values: CDR1 ENHRY, CDR2 SYGVKD. V shed 2 bases and J 8 bases; nucleotides not matched to a gene: 9. The CDR3 runs 15 residues. Written as DNA, the CDR3 is TGTGCCATCAGTGAGCAGACGGGAGGTGGGGATGAGCAGTTCTTC. This codes for CAISEQTGGGDEQFF.

This chain uses TRBV20-1 with TRBJ1-6; no clear D gene. This CDR3 spans 13 amino acids. V was cut by 6 bases and J by 10 bases, with 16 bases left in between. Germline V lookup: CDR1 DFQATT, CDR2 SNEGSKA (reference sequence). The chain's CDR3 is CSAPGSGGSPLHF. The CDR3 nucleotides are TGCAGTGCCCCGGGTAGCGGTGGGTCACCCCTCCACTTT.

This clonotype was seen more than once but under ten times. The chain has TRBV18 and TRBJ2-1; tentatively, D is TRBD2 (5 bases). From germline, CDR1 is KGHSH and CDR2 LQKENI. The CDR3 is 15 amino acids. Trimming took 0 bases from V and 2 from J, leaving 8 bases between them. The CDR3 reads CASSPPLATYNEQFF. The DNA of the CDR3 is TGTGCCAGCTCACCACCGCTAGCCACCTACAATGAGCAGTTCTTC.

J is TRBJ1-2 and V is TRBV7-2; no clear D gene. This CDR3 contains 14 residues. The V gene lost 9 bases and the J gene lost 3 bases, with 17 bases spanning the gap. Germline CDR1 is SGHTA and CDR2 is FQGNSA. The CDR3, as DNA: TGTGCCAGTGCCCTTTTATGGGGAGACTATGGCTACACCTTC. Encoded protein: CASALLWGDYGYTF. Full variable domain (missing parts from reference TRBV7-2 and TRBJ1-2): GAGVSQSPSNKVTEKGKDVELRCDPISGHTALYWYRQSLGQGLEFLIYFQGNSAPDKSGLPSDRFSAERTGGSVSTLTIQRTQQEDSAVYLCASALLWGDYGYTFGSGTRLTVV.

About this clonotype: A read error may be the cause here, since a much bigger clone is one base away. This rearrangement joins TRBV4-3 to TRBJ2-1; TRBD2 aligns across 8 bases. Per germline, CDR1 LGHNA and CDR2 YSLEER. V was clipped by 1 base and J by 8 bases; unmatched bases: 13. The CDR3 is 17 amino acids. Here the CDR3 DNA reads TGCGCCAGCAGCCAAGGTCCTACTGGCGGGAGGTTCGATGAGCAGTTCTTC. This encodes CASSQGPTGGRFDEQFF.

V gene TRBV7-9 combines with J gene TRBJ1-4, with D tentatively TRBD1 (5 bases). V was trimmed by 8 bases and J by 8 bases, leaving 18 bases between them. This CDR3 is 14 amino acids long. CDR1 SEHNR and CDR2 FQNEAQ come from the germline V gene (reference sequence). CDR3 nucleotides: TGTGCCAGCCCCTCAGGGAGCGTAGACGAAAAACTGTTTTTT. Protein sequence: CASPSGSVDEKLFF.

The chain uses TRBV20-1 and TRBJ2-5, with 7 bases aligning to TRBD1. Per germline, CDR1 DFQATT and CDR2 SNEGSKA (reference sequence). The CDR3 totals 13 residues. The CDR3 DNA reads TGCAGCGCGCACCGGGACAGAGCAGAGACCCAGTACTTC. As protein: CSAHRDRAETQYF.

The rearrangement links TRBV20-1 to TRBJ2-5; 9 positions match TRBD1. Judging by the DNA end, TRBJ2-7 fits better; the J call may be wrong. In germline, CDR1 is DFQATT, CDR2 SNEGSKA (reference sequence). The CDR3 length is 14 residues. The CDR3 spells CSASRRDRVSEQYF. The CDR3 coding sequence is TGCAGTGCCTCCCGCCGGGACAGGGTGTCCGAGCAGTACTTC.

The genes are TRBV27 and TRBJ1-2; D is possibly TRBD1 (6 bases). CDR3 size: 15 residues. V was pared by 5 bases and J by 2 bases, with 15 bases between. Germline CDR1 is MNHEY and CDR2 is SMNVEV (reference sequence). The CDR3 spells CASSPSGGANYGYTF. The DNA of the CDR3 is TGTGCCAGCAGTCCCAGTGGGGGGGCCAACTATGGCTACACCTTC.

The V and J genes are TRBV20-1 and TRBJ2-7; D is undetermined. Germline CDR1 is DFQATT and CDR2 is SNEGSKA (reference sequence). V was shortened by 3 bases and J by 2 bases, with 17 bases between the two germline ends. There are 15 residues in the CDR3. The CDR3 loop is CSARAISLPTYEQYF. In DNA form, the CDR3 reads TGCAGTGCTAGGGCAATATCCCTACCAACCTACGAGCAGTACTTC.

This chain links TRBV20-1 with TRBJ2-7; 8 bases agree with TRBD2. The CDR3 is 14 amino acids. Losses at the gene ends were 0 bases for V and 4 bases for J; bases not matched to a gene: 5. Germline loops: CDR1 DFQATT, CDR2 SNEGSKA (reference sequence). CDR3 DNA sequence: TGCAGTGCTAGAGATACTACTAGCGGTTACGAGCAGTACTTC. This gives the protein CSARDTTSGYEQYF.

The chain is built from TRBV18 and TRBJ2-5, with no clear D. This CDR3 is built from 13 residues. Germline CDR1 is KGHSH and CDR2 is LQKENI. Trimming removed 1 base from V and 11 bases from J, with 14 bases in between. The CDR3 here is CASSPQNYNEQYF. CDR3 DNA: TGTGCCAGCTCACCACAGAATTACAATGAGCAGTACTTC.

This clonotype was detected only a few times. The V call is TRBV9, the J call TRBJ1-5; D gene unclear. This CDR3 is 14 amino acids long. CDR1 is SGDLS, CDR2 YYNGEE, per germline. Trimming cost V 0 bases and J 3 bases, with 7 bases left between them. CDR3 amino acids: CASSVGDVNQPQHF. In DNA, the CDR3 is TGTGCCAGCAGCGTAGGCGACGTCAATCAGCCCCAGCATTTT.

The V call is TRBV6-6, the J call TRBJ2-3; D may be TRBD1 (6 bases). The CDR3 has 17 residues. In germline, CDR1 is MNHNY, CDR2 SVGAGI (reference sequence). V was clipped by 0 bases and J by 2 bases, with 15 bases between them. CDR3 DNA: TGTGCCAGCAGTTACTCGGTGGGGGCGCGATACACAGATACGCAGTATTTT. Translation: CASSYSVGARYTDTQYF.

The V and J genes are TRBV5-5 and TRBJ2-5, with D maybe TRBD2 (5 bases). The CDR3 length is 15 residues. With 3 bases removed from V and 1 base from J, the gap between germline ends came to 13 bases. CDR1 is SGHKS, CDR2 YYEKEE, per germline (reference sequence). The CDR3 DNA is TGTGCCAGCAGCTCCCGCGGGTTTCCCCAAGAGACCCAGTACTTC. The encoded protein is CASSSRGFPQETQYF.

Only a few counts were recorded for this clonotype. This chain links TRBV5-1 with TRBJ2-1; D may be TRBD2 (5 bases). Trimming left V 4 bases short and J 3 bases short, with 11 bases between. The CDR3 spans 14 residues. CDR1 is SGHRS, CDR2 YFSETQ, per germline. The CDR3 nucleotides read TGCGCCAGCAGCGGACCGGGAAACTACAATGAGCAGTTCTTC. This codes for CASSGPGNYNEQFF.

CDR3 sequence (DNA): TGTGCCAGCAGCCTCGGACTAGCGAACACAGATACGCAGTATTTT. This encodes CASSLGLANTDTQYF. This chain connects TRBV12-3 or TRBV12-4 to TRBJ2-3; 9 nucleotides match TRBD2. The length of the CDR3 is 15 residues. V shed 6 bases and J 2 bases; nucleotides not matched to a gene: 6.